Presented here are 7 T cell receptor beta chains from one specimen sequenced in a study of beta chain features in type 1 diabetes. Isolated RNA was reverse transcribed in full, so expressed TCRB transcripts were sequenced. Using immunoSEQ multiplex PCR, the repertoire was profiled, and TCRdb retains in-frame clones only, with some absent. The repertoire holds about 150,000 clones, around 10% seen once, with roughly 1.9% in the top ten. The sample comprised central memory CD4+ T cells from blood. These receptors originate from a man aged 18 to 29 in good health.

This clone was counted between two and nine times. This rearrangement joins TRBV10-3 to TRBJ1-3, with 11 nucleotides matching TRBD1. Germline V CDR1 and CDR2: ENHRY, SYGVKD. The V and J ends lost 10 bases and 5 bases, in that order; junction bases with no gene match: 7. This CDR3 has 14 residues. In nucleotides, the CDR3 is TGTGCCACAGGACAGGGGGCGATGAGAAACACCATATATTTT. Protein product: CATGQGAMRNTIYF.

The rearrangement links TRBV28 to TRBJ2-2; 11 bases align to TRBD2. Germline CDR1 MDHEN, CDR2 SYDVKM. The CDR3 consists of 14 residues. With V trimmed by 6 bases and J by 6 bases, 3 bases remained unmatched. Here the CDR3 reads CASRSSGGAGELFF. CDR3 in DNA: TGTGCCAGCAGGAGTAGCGGGGGGGCCGGGGAGCTGTTTTTT.

A word on this clone: Different DNA sequences within this sample yield the same CDR3. The gene calls are TRBV7-2 and TRBJ2-5, with D maybe TRBD1 (6 bases). This CDR3 is built from 14 residues. Germline CDR1 is SGHTA and CDR2 is FQGNSA. V was cut by 5 bases and J by 2 bases, with 12 bases left in between. In DNA form, the CDR3 reads TGTGCCAGCAGCCCCAGAACAGGGCAAGAGACCCAGTACTTC. It is translated as CASSPRTGQETQYF.

This clone was detected a few times. The chain carries TRBV30 and TRBJ2-7; TRBD1 matches at 7 bases. The CDR3 has 12 amino acids. V shed 5 bases and J 1 base; nucleotides not matched to a gene: 2. Germline loops: CDR1 GTSNPN, CDR2 SVGIG (reference sequence). CDR3 residues: CAWRDRSYEQYF. The DNA of the CDR3 is TGTGCCTGGCGGGACAGATCCTACGAGCAGTACTTC.

V gene TRBV19 combines with J gene TRBJ2-3; D may be TRBD1 (5 bases). CDR1 LNHDA and CDR2 SQIVND come from the germline V gene (reference sequence). V was clipped by 7 bases and J by 0 bases, with 14 bases between them. The CDR3 is 15 residues long. CDR3 in amino acids: CASKYGAASTDTQYF. CDR3 nucleotide sequence: TGTGCCAGTAAATATGGGGCGGCGAGCACAGATACGCAGTATTTT.

This clone occurred many times. The chain combines TRBV7-9 with TRBJ2-3; 9 nucleotides align to TRBD2. After removal of 3 bases from V and 1 base from J, the junction contained 2 bases not matched to a gene. The CDR3 sequence is 15 residues long. Germline assignment: CDR1 SEHNR and CDR2 FQNEAQ (reference sequence). The CDR3 nucleotides are TGTGCCAGCAGCTTTTCTAGCGGGGGCACAGATACGCAGTATTTT. Translating gives CASSFSSGGTDTQYF.

This clone turned up a few times. J is TRBJ2-7 and V is TRBV7-9, with a weak D call TRBD2 (6 bases). The end of the DNA aligns better with TRBJ2-5, so the J call may be wrong. The CDR3 sequence is 12 residues long. Looked up from germline, CDR1 is SEHNR and CDR2 is FQNEAQ (reference sequence). In DNA, the CDR3 is TGTGCCAGCAGCCCGGAGGGCCAGACCCAGTACTTC. This translates into CASSPEGQTQYF.